This T cell receptor beta chain was sequenced in a study of post-analysis software for immune sequencing data. Study information: The courses of disease that were included comprised relapsing-remitting, secondary progressive and progressive-relapsing multiple sclerosis.

Unique molecular identifiers were present in the TCR beta cDNA libraries. TCRdb called the PCR reads again in MiXCR, with one record for every CDR3 protein. Altogether around 700,000 distinct CDR3 sequences are present, approximately 59% being singletons, with the ten largest covering roughly 12%. Points from the study as a whole: TRBV5-6, TRBV5-1 and TRBV20-1 belonged to a set of roughly five TRBV segments that were more frequent in patients than controls.

Comment on this clonotype: Its target is not known.

Germline lookup yields CDR1 LGHDT and CDR2 YNNKEL (reference sequence). The germline V and J ends were trimmed by 0 bases and 1 base, with 15 bases remaining between them. The CDR3 is made up of 17 amino acids. The specimen was blood. The TCR was taken from a girl aged 2 to 10 with multiple sclerosis. J is TRBJ2-5 and V is TRBV3-1; maybe TRBD1 (6 bases). CDR3 sequence reads: CASSQDSQGNGQETQYF. CDR3 nucleotide sequence: TGTGCCAGCAGCCAAGATTCCCAGGGGAACGGCCAAGAGACCCAGTACTTC.